Listed below are T cell receptor beta chains from one sample, sequenced in a study of PD-1 blockade in classical Hodgkin lymphoma. Data came from immunoSEQ multiplex PCR; TCRdb stores just in-frame clones and leaves some out. This table holds 60,000 to 65,000 clones, 88% found once. This specimen consisted of peripheral blood mononuclear cells (PBMCs), obtained at baseline. The receptors stem from a human donor with classical Hodgkin lymphoma. Each CDR3 is given with its conserved first and last residue. D genes are given only for firm matches. The size field is filled for only some rows; it gives once, few, many or a size class.

TRBJ1-2 14 TRBV28 . . TGTGCCAGCAGTTTCATCGACATCGTTAATGTCTACACCTTC CASSFIDIVNVYTF
TRBJ1-3 13 TRBV5-1 TRBD1 . TGCGCCAGCAGCTTGACAGGGGGGAACACCATATATTTT CASSLTGGNTIYF
TRBJ2-5 16 TRBV9 TRBD2 once TGTGCCAGCAGCCGTAGGGGGACTAGCGGGACTGAGACCCAGTACTTC CASSRRGTSGTETQYF
TRBJ1-4 15 TRBV5-1 . . TGCGCCAGCAGCTTGGGGACTGTAGATAATGAAAAACTGTTTTTT CASSLGTVDNEKLFF
TRBJ1-1 15 TRBV5-4 TRBD1 once TGTGCCAGCAGCTTGGCAGCAGGGGGGAACACTGAAGCTTTCTTT CASSLAAGGNTEAFF
TRBJ1-2 14 TRBV6-5 . . TGTGCCAGCAGTCCCTCCCGCAGGGGCAGCGGCTACACCTTC CASSPSRRGSGYTF
TRBJ2-7 16 TRBV4-2 TRBD2 . TGTGCCAGCAGCCAAGATGGAGCGGGGGGGCCAGTGGAGCAGTACTTC CASSQDGAGGPVEQYF
TRBJ1-2 13 TRBV5-6 TRBD1 . TGTGCCAGCAGCCCGGGACAGGAGGGTGGCTACACCTTC CASSPGQEGGYTF
TRBJ2-7 15 TRBV5-6 TRBD1 . TGTGCCAGCCGACGGGCGACAGGGAACTCCTACGAGCAGTACTTC CASRRATGNSYEQYF
TRBJ1-1 12 TRBV2 . . TGTGCCAGCAGTGAACCTCCAGCTGAAGCTTTCTTT CASSEPPAEAFF
TRBJ2-3 14 TRBV7-2 TRBD2 . TGTGCCAGCAGCCCGGGACTAGCGGCAGATACGCAGTATTTT CASSPGLAADTQYF
TRBJ2-7 12 TRBV11-2 . . TGTGCCAGCTCCGGGGCTTTCTACGAGCAGTACTTC CASSGAFYEQYF
TRBJ2-7 13 TRBV6-5 . once TGTGCCAGCACCCAAACCTCCTTGGGCGAGCAGTACTTC CASTQTSLGEQYF
TRBJ1-6 14 TRBV29-1 . . TGCAGCGTGGGGTTGTCGGGGAAGAATTCACCCCTCCACTTT CSVGLSGKNSPLHF
TRBJ2-2 13 TRBV7-2 . . TGTGCCAGCAGCTCCCTTAACACCGGGGAGCTGTTTTTT CASSSLNTGELFF
TRBJ2-2 15 TRBV6-1 . . TGTGCCAGCAGTGAAATGGTGGCCCGCGGCGGGGAGCTGTTTTTT CASSEMVARGGELFF
TRBJ1-1 23 TRBV21-1 . . TGTGCCAGCAGCAAAGGATGTAGGTTGACAGGGGGCTCTACGGACCTCATGAACACTGAAGCTTTCTTT CASSKGCRLTGGSTDLMNTEAFF
TRBJ2-5 17 TRBV7-2 TRBD2 . TGTGCCAGCAGCTTATTGGTGTCTTCGGGACTAGCAGAGACCCAGTACTTC CASSLLVSSGLAETQYF
TRBJ1-6 15 TRBV5-3 TRBD1 . TGTGCCAGACGTCCCCGGGACAGGGTCGATTCACCCCTCCACTTT CARRPRDRVDSPLHF
TRBJ1-1 16 TRBV27 . . TGTGCCAGCATCCAGCTCAGGGTAGGGGGTAACACTGAAGCTTTCTTT CASIQLRVGGNTEAFF
TRBJ2-3 19 TRBV7-2 . once TGTGCCAGCAGCTTATGGCCCAGGGGACCACTGGAGGGCACAGATACGCAGTATTTT CASSLWPRGPLEGTDTQYF
TRBJ1-3 14 TRBV28 . . TGTGCCAGCAGCGAAACAGGGCTTGGAAACACCATATATTTT CASSETGLGNTIYF